This TCR beta chain is drawn from a study of tumor-infiltrating lymphocytes in primary liver carcinoma. Broader study findings: Overlap in tumor-adjacent and tumor-blood pairs fell below that of tumor region pairs.

A note on this clonotype: What it recognizes is unknown.

V dropped 10 bases and J dropped 4 bases, with 24 bases sitting between them. Per the germline V gene, CDR1 is SGHNT and CDR2 is YYREEE (reference sequence). The CDR3 runs to 15 residues. Making TCR beta cDNA involved around 510 ng total RNA and a constant-region primer. Three nested multiplex PCR rounds of slightly modified ARM-PCR generated TCR beta libraries. In the first two PCR rounds, TRBV1-TRBV30 forward primers were paired with a C-beta reverse primer, and each round lasted roughly 9 cycles. MiXCR was run by TCRdb on the multiplex PCR reads, yielding one entry per CDR3 protein. The repertoire holds fewer than 80,000 distinct CDR3 sequences, with approximately 70% as singletons. Co-extraction of both nucleic acids (RNA and DNA) used 20-30 mg of unsorted bulk tissue.

The specimen sequenced was tumor-adjacent normal liver tissue. The sequence came from a middle-aged man with primary liver carcinoma and hepatitis B virus infection. The chain is built from TRBV5-4 and TRBJ2-7; tentatively, D is TRBD2 (6 bases). The CDR3 coding sequence is TGTGCCTCTACTTCCCGGACTGGTGGGACTTACGAGCAGTACTTC. Residues: CASTSRTGGTYEQYF.